This TCR beta chain was sequenced in a study of T cells in Graves' hyperthyroidism and ophthalmopathy. V shed 3 bases and J 6 bases; nucleotides not matched to a gene: 5. The germline V gene encodes CDR1 SGHRS and CDR2 YFSETQ. The CDR3 runs 15 residues. Amplification of TCR beta CDR3 regions used RNA as the template. TCR CDR3 underwent first-round RT-PCR with the HTBI primer set. TCRdb re-derived calls from the multiplex PCR reads in MiXCR, one entry per CDR3 protein. The data show around 490,000 distinct CDR3 sequences, about 20% seen once. The sequence was obtained from a middle-aged man with Graves' ophthalmopathy. The chain recombines TRBV5-1 with TRBJ1-6, with 8 bases identical to TRBD1. The sample taken for sequencing was blood. CDR3: CASSSGTGGNSPLHF. The CDR3 DNA follows: TGCGCCAGCAGCTCCGGGACAGGCGGTAATTCACCCCTCCACTTT.